The 12 T cell receptor beta chains in this list originate from one sample, sequenced in a study of cytomegalovirus exposure and HLA in healthy donors. PCR was performed using 60 Vbeta and 13 Jbeta primers. Sequencing was performed with immunoSEQ multiplex PCR; in TCRdb, only in-frame clones are kept and a portion is missing. The sample holds 200,000 to 250,000 clones, 60% to 80% seen once. What was sequenced was PBMCs. The receptors here all came from a male donor in good health and CMV-seronegative.

This clone appeared a few times. The CDR3 DNA reads TGTGCCAGCGAGACGGGAGGCCCCTACAATGAGCAGTTCTTC. Protein product: CASETGGPYNEQFF. The chain combines TRBV2 with TRBJ2-1; TRBD2 agrees at 7 bases. The CDR3 contains 14 residues. Germline CDR1 SNHLY, CDR2 FYNNEI. Trimming removed 8 bases from V and 2 bases from J; junction bases left unmatched: 6.

Comment on this clone: Within the sample, other DNA sequences also encode this same CDR3. The rearrangement uses TRBV9 and TRBJ1-2; tentative D call: TRBD1 (6 bases). Germline V gene lookup returns CDR1 SGDLS and CDR2 YYNGEE. V was trimmed by 4 bases and J by 0 bases, leaving 13 bases between them. This CDR3 is 15 amino acids long. CDR3 DNA sequence: TGTGCCAGCAGCACCTCGGGACATACTAACTATGGCTACACCTTC. Encoded protein: CASSTSGHTNYGYTF.

As regards this clone: Other DNA sequences of this sample code for an identical CDR3. This rearrangement joins TRBV7-9 to TRBJ2-7; TRBD2 aligns across 7 bases. Unmatched junction bases numbered 6, after V lost 2 bases and J lost 2 bases. In germline, CDR1 is SEHNR, CDR2 FQNEAQ (reference sequence). The CDR3 consists of 15 residues. CDR3 nucleotides: TGTGCCAGCAGCTTATCGGCTAGCGGACCCTACGAGCAGTACTTC. This translates into CASSLSASGPYEQYF.

This chain uses TRBV6-6 with TRBJ1-6, with 9 bases aligning to TRBD1. CDR3 length equals 14 residues. J was trimmed by 10 bases and V by 6 bases; bases with no gene match: 7. Germline V gene lookup returns CDR1 MNHNY and CDR2 SVGAGI (reference sequence). This CDR3 is CASRPGQGGSPLHF. For the CDR3, the DNA is TGTGCCAGCAGACCGGGACAGGGAGGATCACCCCTCCACTTT.

This clone was counted a few times. The rearrangement uses TRBV6-1 and TRBJ1-5, with TRBD1 matching over 7 bases. V shed 8 bases and J 6 bases; nucleotides not matched to a gene: 7. Germline CDR1 is MNHNS and CDR2 is SASEGT. The CDR3 has 13 amino acids. The CDR3 spells CASGDRASQPQHF. The CDR3 nucleotides read TGTGCCAGCGGAGACAGGGCGTCTCAGCCCCAGCATTTT.

This clone was recorded a few times. V and J are TRBV10-2 and TRBJ2-1; 9 bases agree with TRBD2. Germline CDR1 is WSHSY and CDR2 is SAAADI. This CDR3 comprises 15 residues. The trim removed 7 bases at V and 4 bases at J, leaving 8 bases unmatched. The DNA of the CDR3 is TGCGCCAGCATGCCGGCTAGCGGGACTTACAATGAGCAGTTCTTC. As protein: CASMPASGTYNEQFF.

V is TRBV28 and J is TRBJ1-6; 7 nucleotides align to TRBD1. The CDR3 totals 15 residues. Germline V gene lookup returns CDR1 MDHEN and CDR2 SYDVKM. The V and J ends lost 4 bases and 6 bases, in that order; junction bases with no gene match: 6. For the CDR3, the DNA is TGTGCCAGCAGTTCAGGGGGGATTACTAATTCACCCCTCCACTTT. Protein: CASSSGGITNSPLHF.

This rearrangement joins TRBV6-5 to TRBJ1-1, with D unclear. CDR3 size: 13 residues. The germline V gene has CDR1 MNHEY and CDR2 SVGAGI. V shed 3 bases and J shed 3 bases, with 8 bases lying between them. CDR3 sequence reads: CASSYNSDTEAFF. The CDR3, as DNA: TGTGCCAGCAGTTATAACAGTGACACTGAAGCTTTCTTT.

V and J are TRBV5-1 and TRBJ1-4; TRBD1 is a possible D gene (6 bases). The V gene lost 4 bases and the J gene lost 7 bases, with 11 bases spanning the gap. The CDR3 runs to 13 residues. Germline CDR1 reads SGHRS; CDR2 reads YFSETQ. The CDR3 nucleotides are TGCGCCAGCAGCATCGGGACATTTGAAAAACTGTTTTTT. Translating it yields CASSIGTFEKLFF.

The rearrangement uses TRBV20-1 and TRBJ1-1, with D perhaps TRBD1 (5 bases). Trimming pared 7 bases from V and 7 bases from J, leaving 13 bases between. The CDR3 runs to 11 residues. CDR1 and CDR2 from the germline V gene are DFQATT and SNEGSKA (reference sequence). Here the CDR3 reads CSGSNRYEAFF. CDR3 bases: TGCAGTGGATCAAACAGGTATGAAGCTTTCTTT.

V usage is TRBV9 and J usage is TRBJ2-4, with 10 bases aligning to TRBD1. Germline CDR1 is SGDLS and CDR2 is YYNGEE. CDR3 length: 15 amino acids. V was pared by 3 bases and J by 6 bases, with 6 bases of the junction left unmatched. CDR3 sequence: CASSGPGTGVNIQYF. CDR3 DNA sequence: TGTGCCAGCAGCGGCCCCGGGACAGGGGTAAACATTCAGTACTTC.

J is TRBJ2-7 and V is TRBV19, with TRBD2 as a possible D gene (6 bases). Looked up from germline, CDR1 is LNHDA and CDR2 is SQIVND (reference sequence). V was trimmed by 7 bases and J by 0 bases, leaving 13 bases between them. The CDR3 length is 14 residues. This CDR3 reads CASTLSGDSYEQYF. DNA of the CDR3: TGTGCCAGTACCCTATCGGGGGACTCCTACGAGCAGTACTTC. Using reference TRBV19 and TRBJ2-7 for the parts outside the CDR3, the full variable domain is DGGITQSPKYLFRKEGQNVTLSCEQNLNHDAMYWYRQDPGQGLRLIYYSQIVNDFQKGDIAEGYSVSREKKESFPLTVTSAQKNPTAFYLCASTLSGDSYEQYFGPGTRLTVT.